This T cell receptor (beta chain) was captured in a study of cytomegalovirus exposure and HLA in healthy donors. This clone was seen only once. Measured with immunoSEQ multiplex PCR; TCRdb has only the in-frame clones, and not every one. The sample yields 200,000 to 250,000 clones, 83% seen once. The V and J ends lost 6 bases and 4 bases, in that order; junction bases with no gene match: 5. This CDR3 comprises 14 residues. CDR1 and CDR2 (germline): LNHDA, SQIVND (reference sequence). The sample was PBMCs. This TCR derives from a woman in her late teens or twenties in good health and CMV-seronegative. The V call is TRBV19, the J call TRBJ1-2; TRBD1 aligns across 10 bases. The CDR3 DNA reads as TGTGCCAGTAGGGGGACAGGGGTTGGCTATGGCTACACCTTC. Protein: CASRGTGVGYGYTF.